This paragraph reports one T cell receptor (beta chain). Unmatched junction bases numbered 4, after V lost 0 bases and J lost 1 base. Germline values: CDR1 DFQATT, CDR2 SNEGSKA (reference sequence). The CDR3 consists of 16 residues. The sample belongs to a study of CD8 T cells in Susac syndrome. In blood CD8+ and CD4+ T cells, TCR beta underwent sequencing. The RNA, about 0.5 to 1 ug, was put through reverse transcription using random hexamers. One entry per CDR3 protein results from TCRdb running MiXCR on the immunoSEQ multiplex PCR reads. The sample lists approximately 83,000 distinct CDR3 sequences; approximately 95% were seen once.

The sequenced sample was CD8+ T cells from PBMCs. The receptor comes from a human donor with Susac syndrome. The chain couples TRBV20-1 to TRBJ2-1, with 9 bases fitting TRBD2. The CDR3 here is CSARDLAGGSYNEQFF. For the CDR3, the DNA is TGCAGTGCTAGAGATTTGGCGGGAGGGTCCTACAATGAGCAGTTCTTC.